The present entry profiles one TCR beta chain with its context. Its antigen is undetermined. Negative magnetic selection enriched total CD8+ T cells. UMI-labeled 5' RACE generated the TCR beta libraries. TCRdb re-called the 5' RACE reads and shows each CDR3 protein once, DNA omitted. The data show around 11,000 distinct CDR3 sequences, and the top ten clones hold about 8.7%. This CDR3 spans 16 amino acids. Germline V gene lookup returns CDR1 KGHDR and CDR2 SFDVKD. This entry is derived from a study of human CD8 memory T cell subsets. Study conclusions and caveats: Chao1 estimates pointed to stem-like memory T cells having more diversity than precursor exhausted T cells did. Stem-like memory and precursor exhausted T cells had similarly high diversity, unlike effector memory cells. Overlapping only minimally, the repertoires of stem-like memory and precursor exhausted T cells were largely separate from each other.

This TCR was sampled from a human donor in good health. The rearrangement links TRBV24-1 to TRBJ2-3; TCRdb names TRBD1, which stays unverified in the absence of DNA. Sequencing was performed on CD8+ T cells from PBMCs. The CDR3 here is CATSDPDYVKADTQYF.